The sequence of this TCR beta chain was determined in a study of response to subunit inactivated influenza vaccine. This clonotype has at least ten counts. Its antigen is not identified. TCRdb reanalysed the RT-PCR reads using MiXCR and keeps one entry per CDR3 protein. The sample shows over 400,000 distinct CDR3 sequences, roughly 11% of them seen only once. The CDR3 is 14 amino acids. Trimming shortened V by 0 bases and J by 4 bases, and 10 bases separated the two germline ends. Germline V lookup: CDR1 SQVTM, CDR2 ANQGSEA. The study's findings and limits: Each seasonal influenza vaccination recruits few new T cells, the authors suggested.

The sequencing here drew on PBMCs from blood, taken 45 days after vaccination. This chain uses TRBV29-1 with TRBJ1-5; D is ambiguous. The clonotype originates from a man aged 45-60 years who received an inactivated influenza vaccine. Written as DNA, the CDR3 is TGCAGCGTTGAAGATCAAGGGCCAAATCAGCCCCAGCATTTT. This translates into CSVEDQGPNQPQHF.